This T cell receptor (beta chain) stems from a study of cytomegalovirus exposure and HLA in healthy donors (dated by TCRdb to the late 2010s). In terms of the full investigation: In an earlier analysis of roughly 500 of the donors, 250 to 300 Gb of sequence data and 117 million unique TCR beta sequences from roughly 180 million T cells were reported. Approximately 310 gigabases of sequencing data and tens of millions of unique TCR sequences were included in an early release covering over 600 HLA-typed donors. Of the approximately 400 genotyped donors, 65% to 90% were placed in the genetic ancestry cluster associated with self-reported Caucasian donors. The aim of the study was to test whether cataloging public T cell receptors could identify signatures of past pathogen exposure. The study profiled the T cell repertoires of under 850 subjects by immunosequencing and related them to cytomegalovirus serostatus. In addition to the first cohort of roughly 700 subjects, a separate validation cohort of about 120 different subjects was used. To predict cytomegalovirus infection status, the study brought together high-throughput TCR immunosequencing, statistical association of individual TCRs with disease status, and machine learning. A later analysis re-examined previously published TCR beta repertoires from 610 or so donors and added high-resolution HLA genotyping to investigate patterns of TCR occurrence. In the later analysis, no new phenotypic data were used to find candidate immune exposures; instead, reliance was placed on TCR beta sequences and their occurrence across donors. In an earlier analysis of 587 of the donors, high-throughput TCR beta sequencing was used to judge whether each TCR beta V gene segment behaved as functional or pseudogenic. Donor age, sex, ethnicity and CMV serostatus were compiled together with the repertoire data. A later genetic analysis used genome-wide SNP genotypes for about three fifths of the roughly 700 donors, treating that subset as a discovery cohort. All discovery cohort repertoires had been generated using a single sequencing platform. Both class I and class II loci were covered by HLA typing, at four-digit resolution. The number of typed donors differed by locus: 629-630 for A, B, C, DRB1 and DQB1; roughly 510 for DQA1; about 600 for DPA1; and about 470 for DPB1. Because of strong linkage in the cohort, roughly five DR-DQ haplotypes were treated as single units for association and clustering. On average, about 240,000 unique TCR beta nucleotide sequences were sequenced per donor among 350 to 400 genotyped donors of the cohort, with roughly 20% of those sequences being non-productive. Overall study results and their limits: Strong co-occurrence of HLA alleles, especially DR and DQ, made assigning TCR associations to individual alleles difficult. Because some donors lacked HLA typing at each locus, the association tests relied only on the typed subset. In this cohort, only TCR beta chains were sequenced, and detectable features were limited by the absence of alpha or paired-chain data. A further reported finding was that TCR beta sequences accurately predicted the HLA-A and HLA-B alleles for most subjects in the first cohort. According to a later analysis, most CMV-associated TCR beta chains appeared to be HLA-restricted, and the HLA associations seemed to be driven largely by CMV exposure. Compared with equally common non-associated chains, HLA-associated TCR beta chains in a later analysis were more clonally expanded and had lower generation probabilities. Cytomegalovirus status was reported to be diagnosed by the classifier with high specificity and sensitivity in both the original and validation cohorts. A few of the identified cytomegalovirus-associated TCR beta chains were confirmed in vitro to be specific for cytomegalovirus antigens. In the study, around 150 TCR beta chains were listed as associated with cytomegalovirus. In a later analysis, the rate of TCR association differed among HLA loci, with DRB1 alleles having the most associated TCRs and HLA-C alleles having the fewest. The authors suggested that the approach could potentially be extended to other disease states and immunological phenotypes. The 87-base-pair reads could not distinguish some IMGT-functional V segments, including TRBV6-2 and TRBV6-3, so those segments were excluded. A cluster of highly shared sequence variants was judged likely to represent a technical artifact of the sequencing pipeline. Across donors, most TCR sequences were observed very rarely, whereas some public TCRs were present in many individuals. V-gene and J-gene trimming of TCR beta chains was associated with a missense DCLRE1C variant in a later genetic analysis, and the association was replicated in an independent cohort. In a later analysis, several top co-occurrence clusters were reported to appear linked to parvovirus B19, influenza, CMV and Epstein-Barr virus. A later genetic analysis reported fewer N-insertions in productive TCRs among donors in an Asian-associated ancestry cluster than the approximately 670-donor mean. In a later analysis, 16,951 TCR beta sequences were associated with specific HLA alleles at a false discovery rate of 0.05. CMV serostatus was the only immune exposure information available for the cohort. Correlated functional status among segregating V segments might reflect linkage disequilibrium, but an unknown experimental factor could not be ruled out. An earlier analysis of 450 to 750 of the donors showed that most TCR beta V segments appeared in productive rearrangements either about 87% or about 30% of the time, which broadly matched IMGT annotations. Roughly uniform sequencing depth across donors was assumed in presence/absence analyses, although this assumption may not hold. Because counts were too low, seventeen rarely observed V segments, including chromosome 9 orphons, were left out of the earlier analysis of about 500 of the donors.

The cohort consisted of hundreds of healthy bone marrow donors. At the time of sampling, every cohort member was nominally healthy, though immune exposures that went unrecorded were likely present. The donor tested CMV seronegative, placing the donor among the 300 to 400 seronegative members of the cohort. Every donor gave a peripheral blood sample, and the peripheral blood mononuclear cells from that sample were used for TCR beta sequencing. The Qiagen DNeasy Blood Extraction Kit was used to extract genomic DNA from the blood cell samples. About this clone itself: Its cognate antigen has yet to be identified. Base-call qualities are not available, and no considerably larger clone is one nucleotide away.

Library method: the immunoSEQ multiplex PCR assay. The multiplex PCR relied on a mix of 60 forward primers for TCR Vbeta segments and 13 reverse primers for TCR Jbeta segments. A multiplex PCR assay on genomic DNA amplified the CDR3 region of rearranged TCR beta genes. The Illumina HiSeq System was used to sequence the amplified TCR beta libraries as 87-base-pair reads. The authors' pipeline ran thus. Across the 670 or so repertoires, a later analysis counted some 81 million unique TCR beta chains, 9.5 million to 13 million of which were shared by at least two donors. To remove PCR and sequencing errors, raw reads were error-corrected and collapsed into unique sequences using a nearest-neighbor algorithm that merged closely related sequences. To assign V, D and J gene segments, CDR3 sequences were aligned to IMGT reference sequences. Each retained sequence needed at least a six-nucleotide match to both a V gene segment and a J gene segment. A rearrangement was called productive if the CDR3 had no stop codons and remained in frame with V and J, and every other rearrangement was called non-productive. Following IMGT convention, CDR3 was defined as the stretch from the second conserved V-encoded cysteine to the conserved J-encoded phenylalanine. The earlier analysis of roughly 590 of the donors excluded any sequence lacking an unambiguous match to a single V gene segment. An earlier analysis of over 450 of the donors classified V segments as functional when productive rearrangements were above 56.7% and as segregating when the standard deviation between donors was above 5%. A statistical classification framework was built for diagnosing cytomegalovirus status from the catalog of TCR beta chain sequences. In a later analysis, TCR nucleotide sequences were compared against IMGT/GENE-DB human TR gene sequences so that V and J genes could be assigned. A later analysis assigned CDR3 sequences and most-parsimonious VDJ recombination scenarios with the TCRdist pipeline. In a later analysis, each TCR beta chain was defined by its CDR3 amino acid sequence together with its V-gene family, and reads lacking a unique V-gene family were excluded. As a way to deal with suspected cross-contamination and a sequencing artifact, a later analysis dropped approximately 590 nucleotide sequences that were highly shared and had low generation probability. In a later analysis, a clonal expansion index was calculated for each public chain from normalized within-repertoire ranks of inferred template counts. A later analysis computed generation probabilities with a VDJ recombination model fitted to out-of-frame rearrangements, and checked the results against IGoR. Hypergeometric tests were used in a later analysis to score TCR-TCR, TCR-HLA and TCR-CMV co-occurrence, with a repertoire-size bias correction applied to the TCR pairs. False discovery rates were estimated in a later analysis by permuting HLA or CMV assignments 20 times. In a later analysis, co-occurring TCRs were grouped with DBSCAN, and TCRdist sequence similarity was added when clustering was performed within HLA-allele-positive subsets. For co-occurrence clustering, repertoires with fewer than 30,000 or more than 120,000 public chains were excluded, along with roughly 5 repertoires with anomalous nucleotide sharing. The clones in this table, taken by TCRdb from immuneACCESS, are in-frame only. Not every clone is retained; where verified, under half of the shortfall comes from an unresolved V gene, and the cause of the rest is unknown. V, J and clone size were drawn from that table, and D and trimming were deduced from the DNA. The sample profile shows 200,000 to 250,000 clones; under 80% of them were found once. Roughly 0.22% of the sample is taken by the ten largest.

The CDR1 and CDR2 encoded by the germline V gene are MGHRA and YSYEKL. Counted from cysteine to phenylalanine, this CDR3 has 16 amino acids. Only CDR3 DNA is held: 48 bases, read in frame from base 1. Trimming removed 0 bases from V and 1 base from J, leaving 12 bases between the germline ends. The chain is assembled from TRBV4-1 and TRBJ1-2; the D gene assignment is ambiguous. The sequence was collected from a girl aged 2-10 years in good health and CMV-seronegative. Material for sequencing was PBMCs. Here the CDR3 is given as CASSQDSVGVNYGYTF. The sequence in DNA is TGCGCCAGCAGCCAAGATAGCGTCGGTGTTAACTATGGCTACACCTTC.